This T cell receptor (beta chain) originates from a study of blood T cells in healthy people across ages. It was with a sample-barcoded 5' primer and a J-beta primer mix that a second PCR of roughly 6 to 11 cycles was run. TCRdb redid the calling of the 5' RACE reads with MiXCR, one entry per CDR3 protein. The sample comprises roughly 680,000 distinct CDR3 sequences, about 51% of which are singletons, and about 13% rests with the top ten. V was trimmed by 3 bases and J by 7 bases, leaving 10 bases between them. Germline loops: CDR1 MGHRA, CDR2 YSYEKL. The CDR3 covers 12 residues. Study observations and caveats: Percentage of naive T cells showed a strong correlation with TCR beta diversity.

With regard to this clonotype: Its antigen is not known.

Sequencing was performed on blood. The rearrangement joins TRBV4-1 to TRBJ2-7; D ambiguous. The sequence was obtained from a woman of 80 years or more in good health. The CDR3 reads CASSQRFGEQYF. For the CDR3, the DNA is TGCGCCAGCAGCCAGAGGTTTGGTGAGCAGTACTTC.